This T cell receptor (beta chain) was recovered during a study of brain T cells in children with intractable seizures. General study points: Absence of clones before surgery may stem from lower sequencing depth. Only CDR3 sequence similarity suggested viral specificity, without known HCMV serostatus.

Some clones are missing from TCRdb's copy, which holds only in-frame ones; the method was immunoSEQ multiplex PCR. The sample records about 340,000 clones, over 90% being singletons. The CDR3 has 15 residues. V gave up 0 bases and J gave up 9 bases; unmatched junction bases: 5. In germline, CDR1 is SGDLS, CDR2 YYNGEE. The time point: blood from clinic visit 5 months post-surgery; TSC patient then seizure free. Sequencing was limited to surgery cases with top T cell transcript signatures in brain tissue. As to this clone: What it binds is not known.

The sequence came from a boy in the first two years of life with tuberous sclerosis and intractable seizures. The chain has TRBV9 and TRBJ2-1; TRBD2 aligns across 11 bases. The starting material was peripheral blood, obtained more than 4 months after surgery. The CDR3 DNA reads as TGTGCCAGCAGCGTAGTGTCTAGCGGGGGGCGTGAGCAGTTCTTC. Its protein is CASSVVSSGGREQFF.